These 3 T cell receptor beta chains came from one sample sequenced in a study of blood T cell repertoires in COVID-19. Profiling relied on immunoSEQ multiplex PCR, and the TCRdb table lists in-frame clones only, not all of them. The profile covers around 130,000 clones, with approximately 85% appearing a single time and roughly 4.5% taken by the ten largest. Material for sequencing was peripheral blood. These receptors were collected from a human donor in a cohort sampled during active COVID-19.

The chain recombines TRBV11-2 with TRBJ1-1, with D perhaps TRBD1 (5 bases). Looked up from germline, CDR1 is SGHAT and CDR2 is FQNNGV. Trimming took off 4 bases at V and 1 base at J, with 10 bases between the two ends. The CDR3 is made up of 14 amino acids. CDR3 loop: CASSWAGSNTEAFF. CDR3 in DNA: TGTGCCAGCAGCTGGGCAGGGTCGAACACTGAAGCTTTCTTT.

This sequence joins TRBV9 and TRBJ2-5; TRBD2 agrees at 11 bases. CDR3 length: 16 amino acids. Germline CDR1 SGDLS, CDR2 YYNGEE. V was pared by 4 bases and J by 4 bases, with 9 bases of the junction left unmatched. Written as DNA, the CDR3 is TGTGCCAGCAGCCCCCCACTAGCGGGGGTGGGAGAGACCCAGTACTTC. It yields the protein CASSPPLAGVGETQYF.

The rearrangement uses TRBV12-5 and TRBJ1-5; 8 bases are a match to TRBD1. This CDR3 has 17 residues. Germline V gives CDR1 LGHNT, CDR2 FRNRAP. V gave up 0 bases and J gave up 2 bases; unmatched junction bases: 6. CDR3 bases: TGTGCTAGTGGTTTGGTGACAGGGGAAAGGGGCAATCAGCCCCAGCATTTT. Translated, it gives CASGLVTGERGNQPQHF.